Detailed here is one T cell receptor beta chain. The target of this receptor is not known. The record has no base qualities; no much larger clone is one base away. This entry belongs to a study of T cell changes during pregnancy in multiple sclerosis (dated by TCRdb to the late 2010s). The study in broad terms: In women with multiple sclerosis, the researchers looked at how the T cell repertoire shifted as pregnancy progressed.

Library preparation used the immunoSEQ multiplex PCR assay. As stored in TCRdb, this immuneACCESS dataset retains in-frame rearrangements with V and J assigned. A fraction of the clones does not appear; measured against another copy, unresolved V genes explain less than half of the discrepancy, and the remainder lacks a known reason. Within this sample are over 35,000 clones, with around 91% of them counted one time only. The biggest ten clones account for about 0.6% of the sample. The clonotype originates from a female donor with multiple sclerosis, enrolled in a pregnancy study. Here the sequenced sample was CD4+ T cells from peripheral blood mononuclear cells, taken in the second trimester of pregnancy.

The CDR3 loop reads CASSRGAGGLSGANVLTF. At the DNA level, the sequence is TGTGCCAGCAGCCGCGGGGCGGGGGGCCTCTCTGGGGCCAACGTCCTGACTTTC. The rearranged segments are TRBV5-4 and TRBJ2-6, and TRBD2 matches 8 of the central bases. The CDR3 spans 18 residues, from the cysteine through the phenylalanine. Only the CDR3 region is kept as DNA, spanning 54 bases read in frame from base 1. Looking up the germline V gene (reference sequence) yields CDR1 SGHNT and CDR2 YYREEE. After removal of 4 bases from V and 0 bases from J, the junction retains 9 bases not matched to a gene.